The rows below give T cell receptor beta chains drawn from one sample of a study of cytomegalovirus exposure and HLA in healthy donors. The table came from immunoSEQ multiplex PCR; TCRdb's copy has only in-frame clones and leaves some out. Its table records fewer than 50,000 clones. Sequenced material: PBMCs. The receptor source for this set is a male donor in good health and CMV-seronegative. CDR3s include the opening cysteine and the closing phenylalanine or tryptophan. D genes are given only for firm matches.

v_gene,d_gene,j_gene,CDR3aa,CDR3nt
TRBV5-1,.,TRBJ2-7,CASSIGTEPYEQYF,TGCGCCAGCAGCATAGGGACTGAGCCCTACGAGCAGTACTTC
TRBV27,.,TRBJ2-2,CASSSGTTNTGELFF,TGTGCCAGCAGCTCCGGGACAACGAACACCGGGGAGCTGTTTTTT
TRBV5-1,.,TRBJ1-4,CASSLGQVSEKLFF,TGCGCCAGCAGCTTGGGACAGGTTTCCGAAAAACTGTTTTTT
TRBV19,.,TRBJ1-2,CASSPGLLYGYTF,TGTGCCAGTAGCCCCGGACTGCTTTATGGCTACACCTTC
TRBV27,.,TRBJ1-1,CASSPVNWRTEAFF,TGTGCCAGCAGTCCCGTTAATTGGAGAACTGAAGCTTTCTTT
TRBV15,.,TRBJ2-7,CATSREPAGQSYEQYF,TGTGCCACCAGCAGAGAGCCTGCGGGACAGAGCTACGAGCAGTACTTC
TRBV5-6,.,TRBJ1-1,CASSLEGSTEAFF,TGTGCCAGCAGCTTGGAAGGGAGCACTGAAGCTTTCTTT
TRBV18,.,TRBJ2-3,CASSPLTVERTSTDTQYF,TGTGCCAGCTCACCACTTACTGTCGAGAGGACAAGCACAGATACGCAGTATTTT
TRBV5-4,.,TRBJ2-1,CASSLGEVQYNEQFF,TGTGCCAGCAGCTTGGGTGAGGTACAATACAATGAGCAGTTCTTC
TRBV19,TRBD1,TRBJ1-5,CAIGTGDQPQHF,TGTGCCATTGGGACAGGGGATCAGCCCCAGCATTTT
TRBV19,.,TRBJ1-2,CASSITGSYGYTF,TGTGCCAGTAGTATTACAGGGAGCTATGGCTACACCTTC
TRBV6-5,.,TRBJ1-3,CASRVTWTGGNTIYF,TGTGCCAGCAGGGTTACTTGGACGGGAGGAAACACCATATATTTT
TRBV5-1,TRBD2,TRBJ2-1,CASSLSTSGSNLYNEQFF,TGCGCCAGCAGCTTGTCGACTAGCGGGAGTAATCTCTACAATGAGCAGTTCTTC
TRBV7-9,.,TRBJ2-1,CASRGNRASSYNEQFF,TGTGCCAGCAGGGGAAACAGGGCGAGCTCCTACAATGAGCAGTTCTTC
TRBV5-1,TRBD2,TRBJ2-3,CASSLGGAGAADTQYF,TGCGCCAGCAGCTTGGGTGGGGCGGGAGCAGCAGATACGCAGTATTTT
TRBV7-9,TRBD1,TRBJ1-6,CASSTRQGLTSPLHF,TGTGCCAGCAGCACGAGACAGGGCCTTACCTCACCCCTCCACTTT
TRBV6-1,TRBD1,TRBJ2-7,CASSEGFPGQGIHEQYF,TGTGCCAGCAGTGAAGGATTTCCGGGACAGGGGATTCACGAGCAGTACTTC
TRBV20-1,.,TRBJ2-1,CSASQGIWQFF,TGCAGTGCTAGCCAGGGAATATGGCAGTTCTTC
TRBV25-1,TRBD2,TRBJ2-5,CASRTGRDYRREETQYF,TGTGCCAGCAGGACCGGTCGGGACTATCGCCGGGAAGAGACCCAGTACTTC
TRBV28,TRBD1,TRBJ2-7,CASSSPSTGTGEQYF,TGTGCCAGCAGTTCCCCTTCGACAGGGACGGGAGAGCAGTACTTC
TRBV25-1,.,TRBJ1-2,CASSAPAGYTF,TGTGCCAGCAGTGCCCCCGCGGGCTACACCTTC
TRBV5-1,.,TRBJ1-1,CASSLDFSQTNTEAFF,TGCGCCAGCAGCTTGGACTTTTCTCAAACGAACACTGAAGCTTTCTTT
TRBV10-3,.,TRBJ1-4,CAISEIVNEKLFF,TGTGCCATCAGTGAGATAGTAAATGAAAAACTGTTTTTT
TRBV28,.,TRBJ1-2,CASSFLGGSYGYTF,TGTGCCAGCAGTTTTTTGGGAGGAAGCTATGGCTACACCTTC
TRBV2,.,TRBJ1-2,CASSEGAAGAGYTF,TGTGCCAGCAGTGAAGGGGCGGCAGGGGCGGGCTACACCTTC
TRBV10-3,.,TRBJ1-1,CAISDPGENTEAFF,TGTGCCATCAGTGACCCGGGAGAAAACACTGAAGCTTTCTTT
TRBV7-9,.,TRBJ1-1,CASSEQGRGRNTEAFF,TGTGCCAGCAGCGAACAAGGAAGGGGTAGGAACACTGAAGCTTTCTTT
TRBV7-9,TRBD2,TRBJ2-7,CASSSGTTYEQYF,TGTGCCAGCAGCTCCGGGACTACCTACGAGCAGTACTTC
TRBV6-5,TRBD1,TRBJ1-2,CASSTPGQGSYGYTF,TGTGCCAGCAGTACCCCGGGACAGGGGAGCTATGGCTACACCTTC
TRBV4-1,TRBD1,TRBJ1-2,CASSQVLMGQGSRGYTF,TGCGCCAGCAGCCAAGTTCTTATGGGACAGGGATCTCGTGGCTACACCTTC
TRBV11-2,.,TRBJ2-5,CASSLLGETQYF,TGTGCCAGCAGCCTCCTCGGGGAGACCCAGTACTTC
TRBV4-2,.,TRBJ2-4,CASSQDLGGNVKNIQYF,TGTGCCAGCAGCCAAGATCTAGGCGGCAACGTCAAAAACATTCAGTACTTC
TRBV30,.,TRBJ1-3,CAWGNRRFGNTIYF,TGTGCCTGGGGGAACCGGAGGTTTGGAAACACCATATATTTT
TRBV12-2,.,TRBJ2-6,CASRLPYPPALAGGPGANVLTF,TGTGCAAGTCGCTTACCATACCCCCCGGCACTAGCGGGAGGCCCTGGGGCCAACGTCCTGACTTTC
TRBV5-1,.,TRBJ2-5,CASSLGKVRGGDGQETQYF,TGCGCCAGCAGCTTGGGGAAGGTGCGAGGGGGGGACGGCCAAGAGACCCAGTACTTC
TRBV18,TRBD2,TRBJ2-3,CASSPPLAGEADTQYF,TGTGCCAGCTCACCACCTCTAGCGGGAGAGGCAGATACGCAGTATTTT
TRBV19,TRBD2,TRBJ2-2,CASSMGGSGRPNTGELFF,TGTGCCAGTAGTATGGGAGGTAGCGGGAGGCCTAACACCGGGGAGCTGTTTTTT
TRBV9,TRBD1,TRBJ1-1,CASSLRGRTEAFF,TGTGCCAGCAGCCTCAGGGGGAGAACTGAAGCTTTCTTT
TRBV27,.,TRBJ1-1,CASSLNGGANTEAFF,TGTGCCAGCAGTTTAAATGGGGGGGCTAACACTGAAGCTTTCTTT
TRBV4-2,.,TRBJ2-1,CASSQAGTGNEQFF,TGTGCCAGCAGCCAAGCGGGAACGGGGAATGAGCAGTTCTTC
TRBV7-3,TRBD1,TRBJ2-2,CASRDRPNTGELFF,TGTGCCAGCAGGGACAGGCCGAACACCGGGGAGCTGTTTTTT
TRBV4-2,TRBD1,TRBJ2-2,CASSQDNRQGEGGELFF,TGTGCCAGCAGCCAAGATAATCGGCAGGGGGAAGGTGGGGAGCTGTTTTTT
TRBV7-8,TRBD1,TRBJ1-3,CASSPLPGTGGNTIYF,TGTGCCAGCAGCCCCCTTCCCGGGACAGGTGGAAACACCATATATTTT
TRBV5-1,.,TRBJ2-7,CASSLKAGASGEQYF,TGCGCCAGCAGCTTGAAAGCAGGGGCATCGGGAGAGCAGTACTTC
TRBV2,.,TRBJ2-6,CASASEGSGANVLTF,TGTGCCAGCGCTTCGGAGGGTTCTGGGGCCAACGTCCTGACTTTC
TRBV19,.,TRBJ2-7,CASSVAGGPDEQYF,TGTGCCAGTAGCGTGGCAGGGGGGCCGGACGAGCAGTACTTC
TRBV6-5,.,TRBJ2-5,CASRLTSLETQYF,TGTGCCAGCAGATTGACTAGTTTGGAGACCCAGTACTTC
TRBV7-9,.,TRBJ2-7,CASSSTLGAYEQYF,TGTGCCAGCAGCTCTACCTTAGGGGCCTACGAGCAGTACTTC
TRBV19,.,TRBJ2-3,CASSLSGVTGSRTDTQYF,TGTGCCAGTAGTCTCAGTGGGGTAACAGGGTCCCGCACAGATACGCAGTATTTT
TRBV11-2,TRBD1,TRBJ1-1,CASSPPKQGFLRAFF,TGTGCCAGCAGCCCGCCAAAACAGGGGTTCTTGAGAGCTTTCTTT
TRBV13,.,TRBJ1-5,CASSFRGSGVSNQPQHF,TGTGCCAGCAGCTTCCGGGGGTCGGGGGTAAGCAATCAGCCCCAGCATTTT
TRBV19,TRBD1,TRBJ2-7,CASSRDRFYEQYF,TGTGCCAGTAGCCGGGACAGATTCTACGAGCAGTACTTC
TRBV29-1,.,TRBJ2-1,CSVVPREGEQFF,TGCAGCGTTGTACCCAGGGAAGGTGAGCAGTTCTTC
TRBV7-2,TRBD2,TRBJ2-5,CASSWAGLAGEETQYF,TGTGCCAGCAGCTGGGCGGGTCTAGCGGGAGAAGAGACCCAGTACTTC
TRBV6-1,.,TRBJ1-2,CASSEVPGEGYGYTF,TGTGCCAGCAGTGAAGTGCCGGGTGAGGGCTATGGCTACACCTTC
TRBV28,TRBD1,TRBJ1-5,CASSLRQGHQPQHF,TGTGCCAGCAGTTTACGACAGGGGCATCAGCCCCAGCATTTT
TRBV5-1,.,TRBJ1-5,CASRATGGSNQPQHF,TGCGCCAGCAGAGCGACGGGAGGTAGCAATCAGCCCCAGCATTTT
TRBV15,.,TRBJ1-1,CATSNDRNTEAFF,TGTGCCACCAGCAACGACAGGAACACTGAAGCTTTCTTT
TRBV4-2,TRBD2,TRBJ2-3,CASSQGLAGGPGTDTQYF,TGTGCCAGCAGCCAAGGACTAGCGGGAGGGCCTGGCACAGATACGCAGTATTTT